Sequencing of this T cell receptor (beta chain) was carried out in a study of beta chain features in type 1 diabetes. The entirety of the isolated RNA underwent reverse transcription, so expressed TCRB transcripts were sequenced. Sequencing used immunoSEQ multiplex PCR; TCRdb keeps in-frame clones, though not all of them. The table lists about 900,000 clones, 17% of them singletons, with 0.02% to 0.025% in the top ten. The study, taken as a whole, reports: All four CD4+ subsets of Type 1 diabetes patients contained TCRB CDR3s that were moderately but significantly shorter.

On this clone itself: The antigen is unknown.

CDR3 length: 13 residues. Germline assignment: CDR1 SQVTM and CDR2 ANQGSEA. Sample: naive CD4+ T cells from blood. The clonotype was recovered from a woman under 30 in good health. The J gene is TRBJ2-1, the V gene TRBV29-1; 7 bases agree with TRBD2. The CDR3 is CSAPGLGYNEQFF. CDR3 in DNA: TGCAGTGCCCCAGGACTAGGGTACAATGAGCAGTTCTTC.